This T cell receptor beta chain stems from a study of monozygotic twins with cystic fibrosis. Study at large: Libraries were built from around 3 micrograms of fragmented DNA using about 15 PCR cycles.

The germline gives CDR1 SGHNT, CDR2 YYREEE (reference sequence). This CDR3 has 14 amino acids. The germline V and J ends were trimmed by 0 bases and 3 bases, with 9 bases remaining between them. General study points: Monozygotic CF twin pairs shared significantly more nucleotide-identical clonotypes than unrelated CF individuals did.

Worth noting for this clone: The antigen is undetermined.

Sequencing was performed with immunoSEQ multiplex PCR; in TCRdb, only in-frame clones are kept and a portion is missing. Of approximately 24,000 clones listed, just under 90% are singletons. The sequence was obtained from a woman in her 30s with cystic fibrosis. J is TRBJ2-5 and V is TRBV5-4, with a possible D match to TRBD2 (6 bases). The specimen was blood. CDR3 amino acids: CASSLVGGKETQYF. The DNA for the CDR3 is TGTGCCAGCAGCTTGGTGGGGGGTAAAGAGACCCAGTACTTC.